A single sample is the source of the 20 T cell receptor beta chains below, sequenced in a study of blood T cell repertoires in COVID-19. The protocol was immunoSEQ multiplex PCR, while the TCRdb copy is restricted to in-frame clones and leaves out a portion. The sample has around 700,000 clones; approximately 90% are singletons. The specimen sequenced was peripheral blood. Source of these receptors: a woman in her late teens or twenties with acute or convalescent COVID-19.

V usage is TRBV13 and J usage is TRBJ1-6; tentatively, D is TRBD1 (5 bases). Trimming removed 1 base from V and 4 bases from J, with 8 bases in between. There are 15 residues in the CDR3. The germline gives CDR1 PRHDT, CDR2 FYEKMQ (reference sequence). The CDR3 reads CASSLAPGYNSPLHF. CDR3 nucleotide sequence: TGTGCCAGCAGCTTAGCCCCAGGGTATAATTCACCCCTCCACTTT.

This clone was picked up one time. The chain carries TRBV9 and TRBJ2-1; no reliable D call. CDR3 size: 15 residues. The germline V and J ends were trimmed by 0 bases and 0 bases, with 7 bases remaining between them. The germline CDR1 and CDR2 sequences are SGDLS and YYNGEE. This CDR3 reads CASSVAVSSYNEQFF. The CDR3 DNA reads TGTGCCAGCAGCGTAGCTGTGAGCTCCTACAATGAGCAGTTCTTC.

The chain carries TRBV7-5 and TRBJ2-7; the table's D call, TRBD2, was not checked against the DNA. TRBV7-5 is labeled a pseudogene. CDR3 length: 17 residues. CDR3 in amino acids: CARSLVRGVGPLYEQYF. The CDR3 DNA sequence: TGTGCCAGAAGCTTAGTGCGGGGGGTTGGCCCGCTCTACGAGCAGTACTTC.

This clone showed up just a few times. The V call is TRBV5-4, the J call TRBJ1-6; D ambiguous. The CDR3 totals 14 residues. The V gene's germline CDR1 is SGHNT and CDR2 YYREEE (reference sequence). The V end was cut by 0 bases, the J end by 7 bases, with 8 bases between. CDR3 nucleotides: TGTGCCAGCAGCTTGGAGGGAGGAAATTCACCCCTCCACTTT. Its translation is CASSLEGGNSPLHF.

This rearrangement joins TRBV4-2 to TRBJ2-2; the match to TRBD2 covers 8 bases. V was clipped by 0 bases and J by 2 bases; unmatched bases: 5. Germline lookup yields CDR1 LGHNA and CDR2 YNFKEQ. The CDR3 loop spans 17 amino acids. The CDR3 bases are TGTGCCAGCAGCCAAGATCGGGGGGGCACCAACACCGGGGAGCTGTTTTTT. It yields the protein CASSQDRGGTNTGELFF.

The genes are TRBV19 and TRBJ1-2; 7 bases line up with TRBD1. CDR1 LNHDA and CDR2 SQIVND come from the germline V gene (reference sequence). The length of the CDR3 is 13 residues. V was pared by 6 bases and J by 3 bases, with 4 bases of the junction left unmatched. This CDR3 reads CASSGQADYGYTF. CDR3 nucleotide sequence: TGTGCCAGTAGCGGACAGGCCGACTATGGCTACACCTTC.

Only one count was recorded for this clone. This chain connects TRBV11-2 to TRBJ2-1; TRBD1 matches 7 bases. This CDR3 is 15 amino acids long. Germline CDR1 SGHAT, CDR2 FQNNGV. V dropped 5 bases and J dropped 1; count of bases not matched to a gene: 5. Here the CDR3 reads CASSLGQASYNEQFF. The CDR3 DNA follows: TGTGCCAGCAGCCTTGGACAGGCGTCCTACAATGAGCAGTTCTTC.

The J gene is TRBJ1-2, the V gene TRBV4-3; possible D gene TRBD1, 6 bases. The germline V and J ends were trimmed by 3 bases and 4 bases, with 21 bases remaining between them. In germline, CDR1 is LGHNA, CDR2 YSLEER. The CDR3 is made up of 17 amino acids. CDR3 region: CASSHAVRQVTFYGYTF. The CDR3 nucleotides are TGCGCCAGCAGCCATGCCGTCAGACAGGTGACATTCTATGGCTACACCTTC.

The CDR3 DNA is TGCAGCGTTGAAGGGGGGGGGTCAGGAGAGTCTGGAAACACCATATATTTT. Its translation: CSVEGGGSGESGNTIYF. This sequence joins TRBV29-1 and TRBJ1-3; D may be TRBD1 (5 bases). CDR1 SQVTM and CDR2 ANQGSEA come from the germline V gene. The V end was cut by 1 base, the J end by 1 base, with 17 bases between. The CDR3 loop spans 17 amino acids. The full variable domain, rest sourced from reference TRBV29-1 and TRBJ1-3, is SAVISQKPSRDICQRGTSLTIQCQVDSQVTMMFWYRQQPGQSLTLIATANQGSEATYESGFVIDKFPISRPNLTFSTLTVSNMSPEDSSIYLCSVEGGGSGESGNTIYFGEGSWLTVV.

CDR3 in DNA: TGTGCCAGCAGCGTGACACCTGATATTTCTCGTGGGGAGCTGTTTTTT. Its translation is CASSVTPDISRGELFF. The V gene is TRBV9, the J gene TRBJ2-2; D is undetermined. Per germline, CDR1 SGDLS and CDR2 YYNGEE. The CDR3 is made up of 16 amino acids. Trimming pared 2 bases from V and 8 bases from J, leaving 19 bases between. The full variable domain, with the rest looked up from reference TRBV9 and TRBJ2-2, is DSGVTQTPKHLITATGQRVTLRCSPRSGDLSVYWYQQSLDQGLQFLIQYYNGEERAKGNILERFSAQQFPDLHSELNLSSLELGDSALYFCASSVTPDISRGELFFGEGSRLTVL.

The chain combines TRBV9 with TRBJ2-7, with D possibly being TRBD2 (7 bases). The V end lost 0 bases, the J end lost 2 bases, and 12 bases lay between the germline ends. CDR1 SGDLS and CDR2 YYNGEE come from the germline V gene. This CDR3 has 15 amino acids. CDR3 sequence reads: CASSVAVGGPYEQYF. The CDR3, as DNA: TGTGCCAGCAGCGTAGCGGTGGGGGGGCCCTACGAGCAGTACTTC.

CDR3 DNA sequence: TGTGCCAGCAAAGAGCCGAGCCAAGAGACCCAGTACTTC. Amino acid sequence: CASKEPSQETQYF. The J gene is TRBJ2-5, the V gene TRBV6-5; D is unresolved. Germline V CDR1 and CDR2: MNHEY, SVGAGI. The CDR3 has 13 residues. Trimming shortened V by 7 bases and J by 1 base, and 10 bases separated the two germline ends.

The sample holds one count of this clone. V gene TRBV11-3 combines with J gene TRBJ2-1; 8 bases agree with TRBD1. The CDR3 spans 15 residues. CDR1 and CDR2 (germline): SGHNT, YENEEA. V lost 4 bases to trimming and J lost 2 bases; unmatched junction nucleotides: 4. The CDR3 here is CASSWGTGAYNEQFF. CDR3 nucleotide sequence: TGTGCCAGCAGCTGGGGGACAGGAGCCTACAATGAGCAGTTCTTC.

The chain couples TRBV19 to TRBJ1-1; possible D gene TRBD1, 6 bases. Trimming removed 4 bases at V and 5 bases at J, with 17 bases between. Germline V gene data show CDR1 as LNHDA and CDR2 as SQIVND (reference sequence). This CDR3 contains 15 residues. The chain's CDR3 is CASSTYTTGSTEAFF. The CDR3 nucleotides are TGTGCCAGTAGTACGTACACTACAGGGAGTACTGAAGCTTTCTTT.

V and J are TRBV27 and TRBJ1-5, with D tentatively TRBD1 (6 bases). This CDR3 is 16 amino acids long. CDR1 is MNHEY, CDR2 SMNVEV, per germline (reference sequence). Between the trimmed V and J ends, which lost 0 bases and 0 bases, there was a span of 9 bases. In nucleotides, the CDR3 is TGTGCCAGCAGTTTATCTGGGGGCTTTAGCAATCAGCCCCAGCATTTT. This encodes CASSLSGGFSNQPQHF.

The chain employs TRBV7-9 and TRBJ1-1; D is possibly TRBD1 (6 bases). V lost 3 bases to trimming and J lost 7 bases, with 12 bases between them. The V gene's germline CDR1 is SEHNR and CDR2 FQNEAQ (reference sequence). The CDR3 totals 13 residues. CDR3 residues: CASSFSGEGEAFF. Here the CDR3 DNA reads TGTGCCAGCAGCTTCTCAGGGGAGGGTGAAGCTTTCTTT.

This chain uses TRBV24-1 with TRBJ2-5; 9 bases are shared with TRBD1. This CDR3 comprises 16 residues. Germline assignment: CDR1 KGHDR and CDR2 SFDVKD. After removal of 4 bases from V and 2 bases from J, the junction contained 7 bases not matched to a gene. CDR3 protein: CATSEGQGWRQETQYF. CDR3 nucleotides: TGTGCCACCAGTGAAGGACAGGGGTGGAGGCAAGAGACCCAGTACTTC.

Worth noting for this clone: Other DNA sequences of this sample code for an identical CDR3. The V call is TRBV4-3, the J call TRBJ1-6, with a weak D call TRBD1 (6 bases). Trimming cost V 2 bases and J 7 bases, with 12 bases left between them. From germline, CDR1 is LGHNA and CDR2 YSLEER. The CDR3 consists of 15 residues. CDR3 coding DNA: TGCGCCAGCAGCCAAACCCGGACAGAAAATTCACCCCTCCACTTT. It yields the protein CASSQTRTENSPLHF.

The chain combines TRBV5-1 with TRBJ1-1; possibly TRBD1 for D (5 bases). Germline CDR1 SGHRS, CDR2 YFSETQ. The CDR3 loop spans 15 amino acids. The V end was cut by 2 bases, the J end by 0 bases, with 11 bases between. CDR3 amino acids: CASSFRTPMNTEAFF. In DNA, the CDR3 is TGCGCCAGCAGCTTTAGGACACCCATGAACACTGAAGCTTTCTTT.

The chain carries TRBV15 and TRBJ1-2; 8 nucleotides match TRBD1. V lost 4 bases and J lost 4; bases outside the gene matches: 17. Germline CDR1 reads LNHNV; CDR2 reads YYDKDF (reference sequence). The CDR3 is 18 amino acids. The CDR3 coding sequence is TGTGCCACCAGCATTTCATTGAGCGCGTTGGACAGGGCCTATGGCTACACCTTC. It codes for CATSISLSALDRAYGYTF.